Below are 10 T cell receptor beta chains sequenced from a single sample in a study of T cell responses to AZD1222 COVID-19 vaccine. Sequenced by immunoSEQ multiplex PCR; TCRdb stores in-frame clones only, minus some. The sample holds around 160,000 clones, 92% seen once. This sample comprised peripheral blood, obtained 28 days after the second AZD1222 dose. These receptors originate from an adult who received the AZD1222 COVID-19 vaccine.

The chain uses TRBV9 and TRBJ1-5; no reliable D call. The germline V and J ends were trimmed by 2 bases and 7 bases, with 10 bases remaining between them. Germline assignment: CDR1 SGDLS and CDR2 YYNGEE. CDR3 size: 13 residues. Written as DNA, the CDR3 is TGTGCCAGCAGCGTTGACCCGGACCAGCCCCAGCATTTT. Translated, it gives CASSVDPDQPQHF.

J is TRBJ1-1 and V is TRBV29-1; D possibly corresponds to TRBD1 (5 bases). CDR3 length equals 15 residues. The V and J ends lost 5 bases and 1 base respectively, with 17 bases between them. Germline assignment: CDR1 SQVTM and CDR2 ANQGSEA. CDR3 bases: TGCAGCGTTTCCCGGCGACAGACTAGGAACACTGAAGCTTTCTTT. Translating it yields CSVSRRQTRNTEAFF.

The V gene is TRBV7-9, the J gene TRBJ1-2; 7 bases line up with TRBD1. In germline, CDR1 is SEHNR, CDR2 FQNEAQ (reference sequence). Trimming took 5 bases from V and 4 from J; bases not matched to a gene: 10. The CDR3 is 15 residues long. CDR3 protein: CASSPPDRNPYGYTF. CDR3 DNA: TGTGCCAGCAGCCCTCCGGACAGGAATCCCTATGGCTACACCTTC. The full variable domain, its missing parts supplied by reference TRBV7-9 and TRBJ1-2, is DTGVSQNPRHKITKRGQNVTFRCDPISEHNRLYWYRQTLGQGPEFLTYFQNEAQLEKSRLLSDRFSAERPKGSFSTLEIQRTEQGDSAMYLCASSPPDRNPYGYTFGSGTRLTVV.

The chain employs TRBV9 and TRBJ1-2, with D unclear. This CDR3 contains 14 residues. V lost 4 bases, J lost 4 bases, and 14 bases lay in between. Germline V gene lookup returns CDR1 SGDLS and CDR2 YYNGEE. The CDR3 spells CASSTRAGSYGYTF. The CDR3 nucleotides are TGTGCCAGCAGCACCCGAGCGGGGAGCTATGGCTACACCTTC.

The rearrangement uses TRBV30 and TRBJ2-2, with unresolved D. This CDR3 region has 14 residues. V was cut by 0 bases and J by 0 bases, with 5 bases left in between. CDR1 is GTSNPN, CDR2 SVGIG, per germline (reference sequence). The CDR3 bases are TGTGCCTGGAGTGTACAACCGAACACCGGGGAGCTGTTTTTT. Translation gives CAWSVQPNTGELFF.

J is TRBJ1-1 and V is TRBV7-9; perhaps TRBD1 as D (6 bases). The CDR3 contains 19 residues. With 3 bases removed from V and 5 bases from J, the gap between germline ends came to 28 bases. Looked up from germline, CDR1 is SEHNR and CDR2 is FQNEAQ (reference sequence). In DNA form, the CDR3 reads TGTGCCAGCAGCTTCGTATGGTTTGAGCGCAACAGGGAGTATACTGAAGCTTTCTTT. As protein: CASSFVWFERNREYTEAFF. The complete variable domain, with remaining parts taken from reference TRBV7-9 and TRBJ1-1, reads DTGVSQNPRHKITKRGQNVTFRCDPISEHNRLYWYRQTLGQGPEFLTYFQNEAQLEKSRLLSDRFSAERPKGSFSTLEIQRTEQGDSAMYLCASSFVWFERNREYTEAFFGQGTRLTVV.

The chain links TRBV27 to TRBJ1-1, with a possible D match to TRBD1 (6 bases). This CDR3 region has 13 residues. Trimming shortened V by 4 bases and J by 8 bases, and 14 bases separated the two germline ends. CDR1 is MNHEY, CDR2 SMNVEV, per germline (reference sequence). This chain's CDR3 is CASSSGGSWEAFF. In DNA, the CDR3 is TGTGCCAGCAGTTCTGGGGGCAGTTGGGAAGCTTTCTTT.

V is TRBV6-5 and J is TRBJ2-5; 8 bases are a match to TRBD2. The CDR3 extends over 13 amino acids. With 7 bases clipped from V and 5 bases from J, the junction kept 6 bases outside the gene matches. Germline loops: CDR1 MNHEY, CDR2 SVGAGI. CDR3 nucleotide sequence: TGTGCCAGCACAGGCGGGGGGCGGGAGACCCAGTACTTC. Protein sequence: CASTGGGRETQYF.

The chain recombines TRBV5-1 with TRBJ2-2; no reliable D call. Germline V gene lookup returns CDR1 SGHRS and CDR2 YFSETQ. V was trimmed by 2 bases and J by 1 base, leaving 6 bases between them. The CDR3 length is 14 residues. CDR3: CASSLKGNTGELFF. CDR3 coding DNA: TGCGCCAGCAGCTTAAAAGGGAACACCGGGGAGCTGTTTTTT. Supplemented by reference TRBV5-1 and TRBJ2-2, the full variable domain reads KAGVTQTPRYLIKTRGQQVTLSCSPISGHRSVSWYQQTPGQGLQFLFEYFSETQRNKGNFPGRFSGRQFSNSRSEMNVSTLELGDSALYLCASSLKGNTGELFFGEGSRLTVL.

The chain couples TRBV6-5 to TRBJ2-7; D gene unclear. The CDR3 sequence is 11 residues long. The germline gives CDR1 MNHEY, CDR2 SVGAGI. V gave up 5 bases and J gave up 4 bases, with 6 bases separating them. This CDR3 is CASSTTYEQYF. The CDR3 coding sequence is TGTGCCAGCAGTACGACTTACGAGCAGTACTTC.